Each of the 12 T cell receptor beta chains below was sequenced from the same sample in a study of blood T cells in healthy people across ages. PCR was performed a second time for about 6 to 12 cycles using a sample-barcoded 5' primer and a J-beta primer mix. One entry per CDR3 protein, called by TCRdb with MiXCR from the 5' RACE reads. The sample includes about 800,000 distinct CDR3 sequences, roughly 60% of them seen just once. The specimen was blood. These receptors all stem from a man aged 25 to 40 in good health.

This clonotype was seen a handful of times. The chain has TRBV6-5 and TRBJ2-3; 12 bases match TRBD2. Germline V gene data show CDR1 as MNHEY and CDR2 as SVGAGI. CDR3 length: 19 amino acids. V gave up 4 bases and J gave up 8 bases; unmatched junction bases: 19. CDR3 nucleotide sequence: TGTGCCAGCAGTTTATTCCCCAAACGGACTAGCGGGAATGGTGGTACGCAGTATTTT. This encodes CASSLFPKRTSGNGGTQYF.

With respect to this clonotype: A much larger clonotype is one base distant, so this may be a read error. The chain carries TRBV20-1 and TRBJ2-1, with a possible D match to TRBD2 (6 bases). The V gene's germline CDR1 is DFQATT and CDR2 SNEGSKA (reference sequence). Trimming removed 3 bases from V and 13 bases from J, with 19 bases in between. The CDR3 covers 13 residues. CDR3 region: CSARDWTNAKQFF. The CDR3 region has the DNA TGCAGTGCTAGGGATTGGACTAACGCAAAACAGTTCTTC.

This chain uses TRBV3-1 with TRBJ2-1; D is unresolved. The V end was cut by 3 bases, the J end by 3 bases, with 12 bases between. This CDR3 comprises 15 residues. Germline V gives CDR1 LGHDT, CDR2 YNNKEL (reference sequence). The CDR3 is CASSQRALNYNEQFF. DNA for the CDR3: TGTGCCAGCAGCCAGCGTGCCCTTAACTACAATGAGCAGTTCTTC.

The chain carries TRBV12-3 or TRBV12-4 and TRBJ2-3; TRBD2 matches at 14 bases. The CDR3 is 15 amino acids. V lost 5 bases and J lost 6; bases outside the gene matches: 4. CDR3 residues: CASSPRLAGGDTQYF. The CDR3 nucleotides are TGTGCCAGCAGTCCCCGACTAGCGGGAGGGGATACGCAGTATTTT.

This clonotype was found many times. The chain links TRBV3-1 to TRBJ2-5; no firm D call. The V end was cut by 6 bases, the J end by 2 bases, with 10 bases between. CDR1 is LGHDT and CDR2 is YNNKEL in the germline V gene (reference sequence). This CDR3 has 13 amino acids. CDR3 DNA: TGTGCCAGCAGTCCCGGGTTACAAGAGACCCAGTACTTC. Translation gives CASSPGLQETQYF.

Turning to this clonotype: With a much larger clone just one base away, this may be a read error. This chain joins TRBV4-1 and TRBJ2-7; TRBD1 agrees at 7 bases. V dropped 4 bases and J dropped 2; count of bases not matched to a gene: 11. Germline CDR1 is MGHRA and CDR2 is YSYEKL. This CDR3 comprises 16 residues. DNA for the CDR3: TGCGCCAGCAGCCCTTCCGTGACAGGGCTAACCTACGAGCAGTACTTC. This translates into CASSPSVTGLTYEQYF.

The V and J genes are TRBV4-1 and TRBJ2-1; 7 bases align to TRBD2. J gave up 0 bases and V 3 bases, and 8 bases lay outside the gene matches. Germline V gene sequence: CDR1 MGHRA, CDR2 YSYEKL. The CDR3 loop spans 17 amino acids. DNA of the CDR3: TGCGCCAGCAGCCACCTACTAGCGACCAGCTCCTACAATGAGCAGTTCTTC. It translates to CASSHLLATSSYNEQFF.

The chain combines TRBV28 with TRBJ1-5, with unresolved D. The CDR3 is 12 residues long. Deletions cut 5 bases from V and 9 bases from J, with 11 bases between. Germline V CDR1 and CDR2: MDHEN, SYDVKM. CDR3 loop: CASSQPGWPQHF. For the CDR3, the DNA is TGTGCCAGCAGTCAACCCGGTTGGCCCCAGCATTTT.

V and J are TRBV4-3 and TRBJ2-7; perhaps TRBD1 as D (9 bases). The CDR3 runs 16 residues. V was shortened by 3 bases and J by 4 bases, with 19 bases between the two germline ends. Per the germline V gene, CDR1 is LGHNA and CDR2 is YSLEER. This chain's CDR3 is CASSQGIAGQGYEQYF. In DNA, the CDR3 is TGCGCCAGCAGCCAGGGTATAGCGGGACAGGGATACGAGCAGTACTTC.

CDR3 coding DNA: TGCAGTCTGTCCACTTCAGGGTCCTATGGCTACACCTTC. This encodes CSLSTSGSYGYTF. The chain links TRBV20-1 to TRBJ1-2, with D tentatively TRBD1 (5 bases). Trimming left V 8 bases short and J 4 bases short, with 17 bases between. Germline CDR1 reads DFQATT; CDR2 reads SNEGSKA (reference sequence). This CDR3 contains 13 residues.

The chain has TRBV20-1 and TRBJ2-7, with no clear D. Germline loops: CDR1 DFQATT, CDR2 SNEGSKA (reference sequence). The CDR3 runs to 14 residues. V was trimmed by 6 bases and J by 3 bases, leaving 18 bases between them. The CDR3 spells CSARALSCRYEQYF. The CDR3, as DNA: TGCAGTGCCCGAGCATTATCGTGTCGCTACGAGCAGTACTTC.

V and J are TRBV28 and TRBJ2-5; no firm D call. This CDR3 contains 15 residues. Per germline, CDR1 MDHEN and CDR2 SYDVKM. Trimming shortened V by 4 bases and J by 5 bases, and 17 bases separated the two germline ends. The CDR3 DNA is TGTGCCAGCAGTTCAGTTTGGAGCGAGAAGGAGACCCAGTACTTC. This translates into CASSSVWSEKETQYF.